This TCR beta chain was captured in a study of T cells in Graves' hyperthyroidism and ophthalmopathy. No progression to ophthalmopathy during 18 months of follow-up defined stable disease. Diagnosis of hyperthyroidism was new in patients aged 18 to 65, and its duration was under 2 months. Those patients with uncontrolled infection, other autoimmune disease, pregnancy or lactation were excluded. Between the trimmed V and J ends, which lost 6 bases and 3 bases, there was a span of 17 bases. Germline V gene lookup returns CDR1 DFQATT and CDR2 SNEGSKA (reference sequence). The CDR3 is 14 residues long. There were TCR beta CDR3 regions amplified from RNA transcripts. HTBI primers were used for first-round RT-PCR of the TCR CDR3. TCRdb analysed the multiplex PCR reads with MiXCR anew, one entry per CDR3 protein. Here the sample spans approximately 640,000 distinct CDR3 sequences, around 15% being singletons.

The clonotype comes from a man aged 45-65 years with Graves' hyperthyroidism. Sequenced input: blood. This sequence joins TRBV20-1 and TRBJ2-5; D possibly corresponds to TRBD1 (5 bases). The CDR3 protein is CSATTVFREETQYF. The CDR3 nucleotides read TGCAGTGCAACGACAGTTTTCAGAGAAGAGACCCAGTACTTC.